This is a list of T cell receptor beta chains from one sample in a study of identical twins. MiXCR, applied by TCRdb to the 5' RACE reads, yields one record per CDR3 protein. Among fewer than 900,000 distinct CDR3 sequences listed, about 20% were seen once. In addition, the sample was reused for a study of T cells expressing NK-cell markers.

Material: PBMCs. All receptors derive from a woman aged 18-29 years in good health. The conserved cysteine and the conserved F or W are not part of the CDR3 here.

V	J	CDR3
TRBV6-1	TRBJ2-3	ASSRAGTGSDTQY
TRBV7-9	TRBJ1-1	ASSLDRGGGAF
TRBV5-1	TRBJ2-7	ASSLDNTAYEQY
TRBV13	TRBJ2-1	ASSWGEIPNEQF
TRBV12-3/TRBV12-4	TRBJ1-2	ASSPTVTYGYT
TRBV6-1	TRBJ2-1	ASSITGKSNEQF
TRBV9	TRBJ2-2	ASSGTSAGTGELF
TRBV7-8	TRBJ2-5	ASSLTGGQETQY
TRBV27	TRBJ1-2	ASGGPNYGYT
TRBV12-5	TRBJ2-7	ASGLAKGGEAYEQY
TRBV20-1	TRBJ2-3	SAASTDTQY
TRBV5-1	TRBJ1-1	ASSLGGYMNTEAF
TRBV12-3/TRBV12-4	TRBJ2-7	ASSLGGTIHEQY
TRBV20-1	TRBJ2-1	SAGAGTFVF
TRBV9	TRBJ2-1	ASSVGSGAYNEQF
TRBV27	TRBJ2-7	ASSSFRGGQRYEQY
TRBV11-2	TRBJ2-1	ASSLGRGRAEQF
TRBV9	TRBJ2-1	AGSAENEQF
TRBV25-1	TRBJ2-3	ASGSIAVPDTQY
TRBV7-9	TRBJ2-7	ASSGDSPNFSYEQY
TRBV5-1	TRBJ2-3	ASSTGGTSTDTQY
TRBV7-8	TRBJ2-3	ASSLGSNTDTQY
TRBV9	TRBJ2-1	ASSDVREGEQF
TRBV7-9	TRBJ2-2	ASSLARAGELF
TRBV18	TRBJ2-1	ASSPGLAGGLNEQF
TRBV25-1	TRBJ2-7	ASSEWGRGKDEQY
TRBV12-5	TRBJ2-7	ASGPRDGFGEQY
TRBV7-9	TRBJ2-7	ASSFAGTTTYEQY
TRBV7-9	TRBJ1-2	ASSMWDSSYGYT
TRBV5-6	TRBJ1-6	ASSFGYNSPLH
TRBV5-1	TRBJ2-5	ASSTDQETQY
TRBV10-3	TRBJ2-5	AISESGSPQETQY
TRBV4-3	TRBJ2-3	ASSQEVAGAADTQY
TRBV6-1	TRBJ1-4	ATPSGRTNEKLF
TRBV10-2	TRBJ2-1	ASTTKREFHYEQF
TRBV20-1	TRBJ2-5	SAPVTGEQETQY
TRBV5-1	TRBJ2-1	ASSLYGYEQF
TRBV12-3/TRBV12-4	TRBJ2-1	ASSEGTSGSNEQF
TRBV7-2	TRBJ2-5	ASGPGVTQY
TRBV10-2	TRBJ2-1	ASPDRSSYNEQF
TRBV6-2/TRBV6-3	TRBJ2-7	ASRPLGRTYEQY